A single sample is the source of the 32 T cell receptor beta chains below, sequenced in a study of CD8 T cells in Susac syndrome. cDNA came from about 0.5 to 1 ug RNA primed by random hexamers. MiXCR, run by TCRdb on the immunoSEQ multiplex PCR reads, gives a single entry per CDR3 protein. The table includes a few hundred thousand distinct CDR3 sequences, 85% to 95% detected once. The sequenced material came from CD4+ T cells from PBMCs. These receptors were taken from a human donor with Susac syndrome.

The V call is TRBV18, the J call TRBJ1-1; TRBD1 matches 9 bases. The V gene's germline CDR1 is KGHSH and CDR2 LQKENI. J lost 0 bases, V lost 3 bases, and 5 bases had no gene match. The CDR3 has 16 residues. The CDR3 reads CASSPRQGGMNTEAFF. CDR3 in DNA: TGTGCCAGCTCACCGAGACAGGGGGGAATGAACACTGAAGCTTTCTTT.

The chain couples TRBV20-1 to TRBJ2-7; 8 nucleotides line up with TRBD1. The V gene's germline CDR1 is DFQATT and CDR2 SNEGSKA (reference sequence). The trim removed 6 bases at V and 5 bases at J, leaving 18 bases unmatched. The CDR3 has 16 residues. As DNA, the CDR3 is TGCAGTGCCGGTAAAATGACAGGGGTTTCGCTTCACGAGCAGTACTTC. Protein sequence: CSAGKMTGVSLHEQYF.

The V and J genes are TRBV28 and TRBJ1-3; 9 bases align to TRBD1. Germline assignment: CDR1 MDHEN and CDR2 SYDVKM. This CDR3 has 16 amino acids. With 2 bases clipped from V and 4 bases from J, the junction kept 6 bases outside the gene matches. The CDR3 spells CASSLRTGVSGNTIYF. The CDR3 coding sequence is TGTGCCAGCAGTTTACGGACAGGGGTGTCGGGAAACACCATATATTTT. The full variable domain, in which reference TRBV28 and TRBJ1-3 provide the parts outside the CDR3, is DVKVTQSSRYLVKRTGEKVFLECVQDMDHENMFWYRQDPGLGLRLIYFSYDVKMKEKGDIPEGYSVSREKKERFSLILESASTNQTSMYLCASSLRTGVSGNTIYFGEGSWLTVV.

This clonotype showed up just once. The J gene is TRBJ1-5, the V gene TRBV6-2 or TRBV6-3; 8 bases are shared with TRBD1. CDR3 size: 17 residues. The germline CDR1 and CDR2 sequences are MNHEY and SVGEGT. V trimming: 6 bases; J trimming: 3 bases; junction bases outside the gene matches: 13. In DNA form, the CDR3 reads TGTGCCAGCAGGCAATCCGGACAGGGAGGAATCAATCAGCCCCAGCATTTT. Its translation: CASRQSGQGGINQPQHF.

The chain couples TRBV6-6 to TRBJ1-5; a weak D match, TRBD1 (5 bases). Germline assignment: CDR1 MNHNY and CDR2 SVGAGI (reference sequence). The V end was cut by 4 bases, the J end by 5 bases, with 12 bases between. CDR3 length: 14 amino acids. The CDR3 nucleotides read TGTGCCAGCAGTTCAGGGTCCCGCGATCAGCCCCAGCATTTT. Its protein product is CASSSGSRDQPQHF.

The chain is built from TRBV5-1 and TRBJ2-7; D call uncertain. V lost 2 bases and J lost 3, with 9 bases in between. The CDR3 contains 13 residues. CDR1 SGHRS and CDR2 YFSETQ come from the germline V gene. CDR3 DNA: TGCGCCAGCAGCTTAGCCAGAGGCTACGAGCAGTACTTC. Translating gives CASSLARGYEQYF.

This chain joins TRBV28 and TRBJ2-1; a weak D match, TRBD2 (6 bases). Germline V gene sequence: CDR1 MDHEN, CDR2 SYDVKM. The CDR3 has 13 residues. The V end was cut by 7 bases, the J end by 4 bases, with 11 bases between. CDR3 in amino acids: CASTGRWYNEQFF. Here the CDR3 DNA reads TGTGCCAGCACAGGGAGGTGGTACAATGAGCAGTTCTTC.

The rearrangement links TRBV3-1 to TRBJ2-3; unclear D gene. V gave up 3 bases and J gave up 3 bases, with 7 bases separating them. The CDR3 contains 13 residues. The V gene's germline CDR1 is LGHDT and CDR2 YNNKEL (reference sequence). The CDR3 is CASSQQNTDTQYF. The CDR3 bases are TGTGCCAGCAGCCAGCAGAATACAGATACGCAGTATTTT.

This sequence joins TRBV7-2 and TRBJ2-5; D ambiguous. Trimming removed 7 bases from V and 1 base from J, with 13 bases in between. The CDR3 contains 14 residues. Germline V gene data show CDR1 as SGHTA and CDR2 as FQGNSA. The CDR3 loop is CASTPGRFQETQYF. The CDR3 region has the DNA TGTGCCAGCACTCCCGGGCGGTTCCAAGAGACCCAGTACTTC. Combining the CDR3 with reference TRBV7-2 and TRBJ2-5 gives the whole variable domain GAGVSQSPSNKVTEKGKDVELRCDPISGHTALYWYRQSLGQGLEFLIYFQGNSAPDKSGLPSDRFSAERTGGSVSTLTIQRTQQEDSAVYLCASTPGRFQETQYFGPGTRLLVL.

The rearrangement uses TRBV14 and TRBJ1-1; no definite D call. The V gene's germline CDR1 is SGHDN and CDR2 FVKESK. V lost 1 base and J lost 10, with 13 bases in between. The CDR3 runs to 13 residues. This CDR3 is CASSQVGTSGAFF. For the CDR3, the DNA is TGTGCCAGCAGCCAAGTTGGCACAAGTGGAGCTTTCTTT.

V and J are TRBV5-6 and TRBJ1-2; a possible D gene is TRBD1 (6 bases). CDR3 size: 12 residues. Trimming pared 0 bases from V and 14 bases from J, leaving 14 bases between. Germline V lookup: CDR1 SGHDT, CDR2 YYEEEE. The CDR3 loop is CASSLDRATSTF. In nucleotides, the CDR3 is TGTGCCAGCAGCTTGGACAGGGCAACTTCAACCTTC.

For this clonotype: The junction does not match germline at one end; this may be a read error. The rearrangement joins TRBV11-3 to TRBJ2-3; D remains unclear. Germline values: CDR1 SGHNT, CDR2 YENEEA. The CDR3 is made up of 13 amino acids. Written as DNA, the CDR3 is TGTGCCAGCAGCCTAGATGGGGCAGATACGCAGTATTTT. Translation gives CASSLDGADTQYF.

This clonotype was seen a handful of times. V gene TRBV12-3 or TRBV12-4 combines with J gene TRBJ2-2; D call uncertain. The length of the CDR3 is 12 residues. V lost 5 bases to trimming and J lost 3 bases, with 4 bases between them. Written as DNA, the CDR3 is TGTGCCAGCAGTGGGGACACCGGGGAGCTGTTTTTT. Its protein is CASSGDTGELFF.

The gene calls are TRBV7-2 and TRBJ2-2, with TRBD1 matching over 9 bases. CDR3 length: 15 residues. Losses at the gene ends were 4 bases for V and 2 bases for J; bases not matched to a gene: 2. The germline V gene encodes CDR1 SGHTA and CDR2 FQGNSA. Here the CDR3 reads CASSWDRANTGELFF. The CDR3 region has the DNA TGTGCCAGCAGCTGGGACAGGGCAAACACCGGGGAGCTGTTTTTT.

Only a few counts were recorded for this clonotype. V gene TRBV29-1 combines with J gene TRBJ2-7; D tentatively reads TRBD1 or TRBD2 (5 bases each). The CDR3 consists of 15 residues. With 5 bases removed from V and 0 bases from J, the gap between germline ends came to 17 bases. Germline V CDR1 and CDR2: SQVTM, ANQGSEA. Written as DNA, the CDR3 is TGCAGCGTTTACTACCCGGGACGCGGCTCCTACGAGCAGTACTTC. This sequence encodes CSVYYPGRGSYEQYF.

V is TRBV19 and J is TRBJ1-2; maybe TRBD1 (6 bases). Trimming cost V 5 bases and J 3 bases, with 13 bases left between them. The CDR3 runs 14 residues. Germline lookup yields CDR1 LNHDA and CDR2 SQIVND (reference sequence). The chain's CDR3 is CASSVRRGDYGYTF. CDR3 DNA: TGTGCCAGTAGTGTCCGGAGGGGGGACTATGGCTACACCTTC.

V gene TRBV29-1 combines with J gene TRBJ1-1; possibly TRBD1 for D (6 bases). Trimming took off 6 bases at V and 0 bases at J, with 11 bases between the two ends. Germline V gene lookup returns CDR1 SQVTM and CDR2 ANQGSEA. CDR3 size: 13 residues. CDR3 coding DNA: TGCAGCGTGAAAGGGGGTTTGAACACTGAAGCTTTCTTT. Translated: CSVKGGLNTEAFF.

This clonotype came up once. This chain's CDR3 is CASSHRVDPNTGELFF. CDR3 coding DNA: TGCGCCAGCAGCCACAGGGTTGACCCGAACACCGGGGAGCTGTTTTTT. The J gene is TRBJ2-2, the V gene TRBV4-3, with D maybe TRBD1 (5 bases). V gave up 3 bases and J gave up 0 bases, with 11 bases separating them. The CDR3 is 16 residues long. Looked up from germline, CDR1 is LGHNA and CDR2 is YSLEER.

The chain combines TRBV30 with TRBJ1-6; 10 nucleotides align to TRBD1. This CDR3 has 16 amino acids. The germline gives CDR1 GTSNPN, CDR2 SVGIG (reference sequence). Unmatched junction bases numbered 6, after V lost 0 bases and J lost 7 bases. This CDR3 is CAWSVRDRGRNSPLHF. The CDR3 DNA is TGTGCCTGGAGTGTACGGGACAGGGGAAGGAATTCACCCCTCCACTTT.

In this sample, this clonotype turned up once. V and J are TRBV6-2 or TRBV6-3 and TRBJ2-7, with D perhaps TRBD1 (5 bases). V was shortened by 7 bases and J by 3 bases, with 13 bases between the two germline ends. The CDR3 has 13 amino acids. Germline values: CDR1 MNHEY, CDR2 SVGEGT. Here the CDR3 reads CASTPGKNYEQYF. CDR3 nucleotide sequence: TGTGCCAGCACGCCAGGGAAAAACTACGAGCAGTACTTC.

The rearrangement links TRBV24-1 to TRBJ2-5, with D maybe TRBD2 (6 bases). The V end was cut by 1 base, the J end by 2 bases, with 10 bases between. CDR3 size: 15 residues. CDR1 and CDR2 from the germline V gene are KGHDR and SFDVKD. The CDR3 DNA is TGTGCCACCAGTGATTTCCCCGGGGGTCAAGAGACCCAGTACTTC. It encodes CATSDFPGGQETQYF.

V and J are TRBV6-1 and TRBJ1-5; maybe TRBD1 (5 bases). The CDR3 has 14 residues. Germline V gives CDR1 MNHNS, CDR2 SASEGT. V was cut by 2 bases and J by 7 bases, with 12 bases left in between. The DNA of the CDR3 is TGTGCCAGCAGTGAATACGGAGAGGGGCAGCCCCAGCATTTT. The encoded protein is CASSEYGEGQPQHF.

The chain couples TRBV30 to TRBJ1-1; D is unresolved. Trimming removed 0 bases at V and 2 bases at J, with 19 bases between. Looked up from germline, CDR1 is GTSNPN and CDR2 is SVGIG (reference sequence). CDR3 length: 17 residues. CDR3 sequence (DNA): TGTGCCTGGAGTGTACTTAGAATTCCTCGGAGTAACACTGAAGCTTTCTTT. It is translated as CAWSVLRIPRSNTEAFF.

This chain joins TRBV24-1 and TRBJ2-7, with unresolved D. The CDR3 extends over 14 amino acids. Germline V gene sequence: CDR1 KGHDR, CDR2 SFDVKD. The ends were cut back, 4 bases at V and 3 bases at J, with 12 bases in the middle. The CDR3 nucleotides read TGTGCCACCAGTGAGTCCGGGTCTTACTACGAGCAGTACTTC. Residues: CATSESGSYYEQYF.

The rearrangement uses TRBV11-2 and TRBJ1-4; D is unclear. CDR3 length: 15 amino acids. V was clipped by 4 bases and J by 0 bases, with 9 bases between them. Germline V gene data show CDR1 as SGHAT and CDR2 as FQNNGV. Here the CDR3 reads CASSSYRATNEKLFF. CDR3 bases: TGTGCCAGCAGCTCATACAGAGCAACTAATGAAAAACTGTTTTTT.

Here the CDR3 reads CSDRGARGYTF. The CDR3 coding sequence is TGCAGCGACAGGGGGGCAAGAGGCTACACCTTC. The genes are TRBV29-1 and TRBJ1-2, with 8 bases matching TRBD1. The CDR3 is 11 residues long. Germline CDR1 and CDR2: SQVTM and ANQGSEA. The ends lost 7 bases at V and 8 bases at J; junction bases unmatched: 6.

The chain joins TRBV7-9 to TRBJ2-3; a weak D match, TRBD1 (5 bases). V gave up 1 base and J gave up 5 bases, with 10 bases separating them. This CDR3 has 14 amino acids. The germline V gene has CDR1 SEHNR and CDR2 FQNEAQ (reference sequence). The CDR3 reads CASSLGTGRDTQYF. The CDR3 DNA sequence: TGTGCCAGCAGCTTAGGCACAGGAAGAGATACGCAGTATTTT.

This clonotype was observed a few times. V usage is TRBV11-2 and J usage is TRBJ1-2; D is ambiguous. In germline, CDR1 is SGHAT, CDR2 FQNNGV. The V end was cut by 3 bases, the J end by 6 bases, with 5 bases between. The CDR3 contains 11 residues. As DNA, the CDR3 is TGTGCCAGCAGCTTTCGGGATGGCTACACCTTC. Amino acid sequence: CASSFRDGYTF. Full variable domain (rest looked up from reference TRBV11-2 and TRBJ1-2): EAGVAQSPRYKIIEKRQSVAFWCNPISGHATLYWYQQILGQGPKLLIQFQNNGVVDDSQLPKDRFSAERLKGVDSTLKIQPAKLEDSAVYLCASSFRDGYTFGSGTRLTVV.

This clonotype was recorded only once. For the CDR3, the DNA is TGTGCCAGCAGTTTATCGAGCGGGGGGGCCGGGGAGCTGTTTTTT. Amino acids: CASSLSSGGAGELFF. This chain connects TRBV27 to TRBJ2-2; 10 nucleotides line up with TRBD2. Germline CDR1 MNHEY, CDR2 SMNVEV (reference sequence). V lost 0 bases to trimming and J lost 6 bases; unmatched junction nucleotides: 1. The CDR3 spans 15 residues.

This clonotype appeared a single time. The chain uses TRBV12-3 or TRBV12-4 and TRBJ1-2; unclear D gene. V lost 1 base and J 2 bases, leaving 11 bases between the germline ends. The CDR3 runs to 15 residues. CDR3 DNA sequence: TGTGCCAGCAGTTTAGGTGGACCGCCAAACTATGGCTACACCTTC. Translating gives CASSLGGPPNYGYTF.

The chain carries TRBV6-2 or TRBV6-3 and TRBJ2-7, with 7 bases identical to TRBD1. V was clipped by 6 bases and J by 0 bases; unmatched bases: 5. This CDR3 comprises 14 residues. Germline V CDR1 and CDR2: MNHEY, SVGEGT. CDR3 protein: CASRTDRSSYEQYF. The CDR3 DNA is TGTGCCAGCAGGACGGACAGGAGCTCCTACGAGCAGTACTTC.

The chain joins TRBV4-2 to TRBJ1-1; 7 positions match TRBD1. This CDR3 has 14 amino acids. V lost 3 bases and J lost 6; bases outside the gene matches: 7. CDR1 is LGHNA, CDR2 YNFKEQ, per germline. The CDR3 DNA follows: TGTGCCAGCAGCCACCCCGGGGGGACAGCTGAAGCTTTCTTT. Residues: CASSHPGGTAEAFF.